The 27 T cell receptor beta chains in this list originate from one sample, sequenced in a study of blood T cell repertoires in COVID-19 (dated by TCRdb to the early 2020s). Libraries were prepared through the immunoSEQ multiplex PCR assay. Not all clones reach the TCRdb copy of this immuneACCESS table, which keeps in-frame sequences only. Checked studies attribute under half of the gap to unresolved V genes and leave the rest unexplained. The sample table records 150,000 to 200,000 clones; 79% of these occur just once. Roughly 17% of the sample belongs to the ten largest clones. The sample consisted of peripheral blood. These receptors were collected from a man aged 60 to 69 with active or convalescent COVID-19.

The rearrangement uses TRBV10-3 and TRBJ1-5, with a tentative D call TRBD1 (5 bases). From germline, CDR1 is ENHRY and CDR2 SYGVKD. Deletions cut 5 bases from V and 4 bases from J, with 15 bases between. The CDR3 length is 15 residues. The CDR3 loop is CAISQKTGVNQPQHF. The CDR3 DNA follows: TGTGCCATCAGTCAAAAAACGGGGGTAAATCAGCCCCAGCATTTT.

As for this clone: A junction boundary mismatches the germline segment, possibly from a read error. The genes are TRBV27 and TRBJ2-4, with 11 bases aligning to TRBD2. Germline CDR1 is MNHEY and CDR2 is SMNVEV (reference sequence). The CDR3 consists of 12 residues. CDR3 DNA sequence: TGTGCCAGCAGTTTATTAAGACTAGCGGGGATCTTC. This codes for CASSLLRLAGIF.

This clone was seen many times. The chain uses TRBV7-2 and TRBJ1-5; TRBD1 is a possible D gene (5 bases). The CDR3 consists of 14 residues. Trimming removed 8 bases from V and 5 bases from J, with 16 bases in between. Germline values: CDR1 SGHTA, CDR2 FQGNSA. The CDR3 protein is CASHQGGVDQPQHF. The CDR3 coding sequence is TGTGCCAGCCACCAGGGAGGGGTGGATCAGCCCCAGCATTTT.

V and J are TRBV28 and TRBJ1-2; 7 bases align to TRBD1. This CDR3 spans 13 amino acids. The germline V gene has CDR1 MDHEN and CDR2 SYDVKM. Trimming at V came to 2 bases and at J to 9 bases, leaving 6 bases not matched to a gene. Here the CDR3 DNA reads TGTGCCAGCAGTTTAAACAGGGGAGAGAGCTACACCTTC. It yields the protein CASSLNRGESYTF.

V and J are TRBV20-1 and TRBJ1-1; D possibly corresponds to TRBD1 (6 bases). This CDR3 is 16 amino acids long. Germline-derived CDR1 and CDR2 are DFQATT and SNEGSKA (reference sequence). Trimming took 3 bases from V and 1 from J, leaving 18 bases between them. The CDR3 nucleotides read TGCAGTGCTAGTTTTTTCCAGGGGACCTCGAACACTGAAGCTTTCTTT. Its translation is CSASFFQGTSNTEAFF.

This rearrangement joins TRBV2 to TRBJ2-5, with 8 bases identical to TRBD2. Germline V gene lookup returns CDR1 SNHLY and CDR2 FYNNEI. The CDR3 totals 14 residues. V lost 7 bases to trimming and J lost 4 bases; unmatched junction nucleotides: 8. The CDR3 is CASTRAGVGETQYF. The CDR3 DNA reads TGTGCCAGCACTCGAGCGGGAGTAGGAGAGACCCAGTACTTC.

The J gene is TRBJ2-7, the V gene TRBV27; TRBD1 matches 12 bases. The CDR3 is 15 residues long. CDR1 is MNHEY and CDR2 is SMNVEV in the germline V gene (reference sequence). J was trimmed by 1 base and V by 5 bases; bases with no gene match: 3. Here the CDR3 reads CASSGTGGASYEQYF. DNA for the CDR3: TGTGCCAGCAGTGGGACAGGGGGCGCTTCCTACGAGCAGTACTTC.

Only a few counts were recorded for this clone. In DNA form, the CDR3 reads TGTGCCACCAGGGACAGAAGACCTTCCTACGAGCAGTACTTC. Translation gives CATRDRRPSYEQYF. The genes are TRBV2 and TRBJ2-7; 7 bases match TRBD1. CDR3 size: 14 residues. J gave up 1 base and V 10 bases, and 10 bases lay outside the gene matches. Germline V lookup: CDR1 SNHLY, CDR2 FYNNEI. Supplemented by reference TRBV2 and TRBJ2-7, the full variable domain reads EPEVTQTPSHQVTQMGQEVILRCVPISNHLYFYWYRQILGQKVEFLVSFYNNEISEKSEIFDDQFSVERPDGSNFTLKIRSTKLEDSAMYFCATRDRRPSYEQYFGPGTRLTVT.

The chain carries TRBV29-1 and TRBJ2-1, with 11 nucleotides matching TRBD2. The CDR3 extends over 11 amino acids. After removal of 6 bases from V and 10 bases from J, the junction contained 2 bases not matched to a gene. Germline V gene data show CDR1 as SQVTM and CDR2 as ANQGSEA. The chain's CDR3 is CSVPSGREQFF. In nucleotides, the CDR3 is TGCAGCGTGCCTAGCGGGAGGGAGCAGTTCTTC.

The chain carries TRBV5-6 and TRBJ1-5, with D maybe TRBD1 (6 bases). The CDR3 is made up of 13 amino acids. The germline V gene has CDR1 SGHDT and CDR2 YYEEEE. The V end lost 5 bases, the J end lost 4 bases, and 10 bases lay between the germline ends. CDR3 protein: CASSQTGNQPQHF. CDR3 DNA sequence: TGTGCCAGCAGTCAGACAGGAAATCAGCCCCAGCATTTT.

This clone was counted only a few times. The chain recombines TRBV4-3 with TRBJ2-3; weak D call: TRBD2 (6 bases). Germline values: CDR1 LGHNA, CDR2 YSLEER. With 4 bases removed from V and 2 bases from J, the gap between germline ends came to 10 bases. The length of the CDR3 is 14 residues. CDR3 in amino acids: CASSPRTITDTQYF. The CDR3 bases are TGCGCCAGCAGCCCACGGACTATCACAGATACGCAGTATTTT.

The CDR3 loop reads CASSVSQGNTGELFF. The DNA for the CDR3 is TGTGCCAGCAGCGTCTCCCAGGGGAACACCGGGGAGCTGTTTTTT. The chain links TRBV9 to TRBJ2-2, with D possibly TRBD1 on 5 matching bases. V was clipped by 2 bases and J by 1 base, with 9 bases between them. Germline V lookup: CDR1 SGDLS, CDR2 YYNGEE. This CDR3 is 15 amino acids long.

This sequence joins TRBV27 and TRBJ2-2; possible D gene TRBD2, 5 bases. Germline loops: CDR1 MNHEY, CDR2 SMNVEV (reference sequence). Trimming took 7 bases from V and 3 from J, leaving 12 bases between them. This CDR3 has 14 residues. The CDR3 is CASTQAVHTGELFF. DNA of the CDR3: TGTGCCAGCACCCAAGCGGTGCACACCGGGGAGCTGTTTTTT.

The chain couples TRBV28 to TRBJ2-4; D might be TRBD1 (5 bases). In germline, CDR1 is MDHEN, CDR2 SYDVKM. V lost 6 bases, J lost 0 bases, and 12 bases lay in between. The CDR3 has 15 residues. DNA for the CDR3: TGTGCCAGCAGGGGCGCAGGGTCAGCCAAAAACATTCAGTACTTC. This gives the protein CASRGAGSAKNIQYF.

Details on this clone: This clone may be a read error of a much larger clone one base away. This sequence joins TRBV11-2 and TRBJ1-3; D is perhaps TRBD1 (5 bases). The CDR3 is made up of 16 amino acids. Germline V gene sequence: CDR1 SGHAT, CDR2 FQNNGV. The CDR3 nucleotides are TGTACCAGCAGCTCCGTCAGGGATGGCAGAAGAAACACCATATATTTT. Translated: CTSSSVRDGRRNTIYF.

The rearrangement uses TRBV3-1 (or the pseudogene TRBV3-2) and TRBJ2-5, with 12 bases fitting TRBD2. After removal of 3 bases from V and 2 bases from J, the junction contained 7 bases not matched to a gene. The V gene's germline CDR1 is LGHDT and CDR2 YNNKEL (reference sequence). CDR3 length: 17 residues. The CDR3 nucleotides read TGTGCCAGCAGCCAGGAACTAGCGGGAGGCACACAAGAGACCCAGTACTTC. This sequence encodes CASSQELAGGTQETQYF.

V and J are TRBV5-1 and TRBJ1-1, with TRBD1 matching 7 bases. Germline V gene data show CDR1 as SGHRS and CDR2 as YFSETQ. The CDR3 is made up of 16 amino acids. The junction had 8 bases not matched to a gene; V was cut back by 3 bases and J by 0 bases. The CDR3 DNA is TGCGCCAGCAGCTGGGTTACGACAGGGTTGAACACTGAAGCTTTCTTT. The encoded protein is CASSWVTTGLNTEAFF.

This chain uses TRBV7-8 with TRBJ2-5, with TRBD2 matching over 7 bases. The trim removed 4 bases at V and 5 bases at J, leaving 10 bases unmatched. The CDR3 loop spans 15 amino acids. Per germline, CDR1 SGHVS and CDR2 FQNEAQ. The CDR3 spells CASSSREGWAETQYF. The CDR3 coding sequence is TGTGCCAGCAGCTCGAGGGAGGGCTGGGCTGAGACCCAGTACTTC.

The chain is built from TRBV5-1 and TRBJ2-7, with D possibly being TRBD1 (5 bases). The CDR3 is 14 residues long. Per germline, CDR1 SGHRS and CDR2 YFSETQ. Trimming left V 2 bases short and J 3 bases short, with 12 bases between. The CDR3 nucleotides are TGCGCCAGCAGCTTCCAGGGTATCGGCTACGAGCAGTACTTC. Amino acid sequence: CASSFQGIGYEQYF.

V is TRBV25-1 and J is TRBJ2-3; 9 nucleotides line up with TRBD1. The V and J ends lost 3 bases and 3 bases, in that order; junction bases with no gene match: 7. CDR1 is MGHDK, CDR2 SYGVNS, per germline. This CDR3 has 16 amino acids. The CDR3 coding sequence is TGTGCCAGCAGTGATTCGGGACAGGGAGGGACAGATACGCAGTATTTT. Amino acids: CASSDSGQGGTDTQYF. The entire variable domain, with the rest obtained from reference TRBV25-1 and TRBJ2-3, is as follows: EADIYQTPRYLVIGTGKKITLECSQTMGHDKMYWYQQDPGMELHLIHYSYGVNSTEKGDLSSESTVSRIRTEHFPLTLESARPSHTSQYLCASSDSGQGGTDTQYFGPGTRLTVL.

The genes are TRBV11-2 and TRBJ2-3; D gene unclear. V lost 1 base and J 2 bases, leaving 7 bases between the germline ends. Germline lookup yields CDR1 SGHAT and CDR2 FQNNGV. The CDR3 contains 14 residues. CDR3 residues: CASSLGAVTDTQYF. DNA for the CDR3: TGTGCCAGCAGCTTAGGGGCAGTCACAGATACGCAGTATTTT. The variable domain in full, with the rest retrieved from reference TRBV11-2 and TRBJ2-3, is EAGVAQSPRYKIIEKRQSVAFWCNPISGHATLYWYQQILGQGPKLLIQFQNNGVVDDSQLPKDRFSAERLKGVDSTLKIQPAKLEDSAVYLCASSLGAVTDTQYFGPGTRLTVL.

This chain connects TRBV18 to TRBJ2-2, with 12 bases aligning to TRBD1. Unmatched junction bases numbered 9, after V lost 1 base and J lost 0 bases. Germline V lookup: CDR1 KGHSH, CDR2 LQKENI. The CDR3 consists of 20 residues. The CDR3 DNA reads as TGTGCCAGCTCACCACGCGGGACAGGGGGCGCGTGGGCGAACACCGGGGAGCTGTTTTTT. This sequence encodes CASSPRGTGGAWANTGELFF.

This clone was detected only a few times. The chain joins TRBV5-8 to TRBJ1-4; TRBD1 agrees at 9 bases. With 3 bases clipped from V and 8 bases from J, the junction kept 14 bases outside the gene matches. The CDR3 runs 17 residues. Germline V lookup: CDR1 SGHTS, CDR2 YDEGEE. The DNA of the CDR3 is TGTGCCAGCAGCTCTTATTCCGCCGGGACAGGGATCGAAAAACTGTTTTTT. Protein: CASSSYSAGTGIEKLFF.

V and J are TRBV4-3 and TRBJ1-4; 9 nucleotides match TRBD1. Losses at the gene ends were 4 bases for V and 7 bases for J; bases not matched to a gene: 7. CDR3 length: 15 residues. Germline values: CDR1 LGHNA, CDR2 YSLEER. The CDR3 loop is CASSPGTGRAEKLFF. CDR3 coding DNA: TGCGCCAGCAGCCCTGGGACAGGGAGGGCTGAAAAACTGTTTTTT.

This clone was seen just once. The chain employs TRBV6-1 and TRBJ2-7, with TRBD1 identical over 7 bases. The junction had 15 bases not matched to a gene; V was cut back by 7 bases and J by 6 bases. From germline, CDR1 is MNHNS and CDR2 SASEGT. This CDR3 region has 15 residues. As DNA, the CDR3 is TGTGCCAGCACCCTCCAGCAGGGGGTCTTAACCGAGCAGTACTTC. This codes for CASTLQQGVLTEQYF.

This sequence joins TRBV9 and TRBJ2-2, with D possibly TRBD1 on 5 matching bases. Between the trimmed V and J ends, which lost 1 base and 5 bases, there was a span of 9 bases. The germline gives CDR1 SGDLS, CDR2 YYNGEE. CDR3 length: 14 amino acids. The CDR3 here is CASSVSPGTGELFF. DNA for the CDR3: TGTGCCAGCAGCGTATCACCAGGGACCGGGGAGCTGTTTTTT.

The V call is TRBV28, the J call TRBJ2-7; possible D gene TRBD2, 6 bases. Germline CDR1 is MDHEN and CDR2 is SYDVKM. CDR3 length: 13 residues. V was trimmed by 8 bases and J by 0 bases, leaving 11 bases between them. The CDR3 coding sequence is TGTGCCAGCGGAGGGCTAGCCTCCTACGAGCAGTACTTC. As protein: CASGGLASYEQYF.